This TCR beta chain was sequenced for a study of T cells in Graves' hyperthyroidism and ophthalmopathy. V was clipped by 4 bases and J by 12 bases, with 18 bases between them. This CDR3 region has 14 residues. Germline assignment: CDR1 KGHDR and CDR2 SFDVKD. This clonotype was seen only a few times. Its target is unknown. A lack of ophthalmopathy progression within 18 months defined stable Graves' hyperthyroidism. Subjects aged 18 to 65 presented with newly diagnosed hyperthyroidism of less than 2 months' duration. Notes on the study in general: The blood repertoire included most of the expanded thyroid clonotypes above 0.001.

TCR beta CDR3 regions were amplified from RNA. Carried out on the TCR CDR3, a first-round RT-PCR used the HTBI primer set. TCRdb re-called the multiplex PCR reads through MiXCR, storing one row per CDR3 protein. The sample includes some 690,000 distinct CDR3 sequences, around a sixth of them seen just once. The sequence was collected from a man aged 50 or older with Graves' hyperthyroidism. Sequences were obtained from blood. V is TRBV24-1 and J is TRBJ2-1; D is undetermined. The CDR3 region is CATSENDRVSMQFF. In nucleotides, the CDR3 is TGTGCCACCAGTGAAAACGACCGGGTTTCAATGCAGTTCTTC.